Sequencing of this T cell receptor beta chain was carried out in a study of T cell repertoires in cytomegalovirus infection. Study-level background: Public TCR beta signatures were indicative of both CMV infection and a matching HLA type. Study outcomes and limitations: HLA-C-restricted CMV-specific TCR beta clonotypes were dominant in the ex vivo response. People with CMV and the relevant HLA were identified by cumulative public TCR beta family frequency.

This clonotype was detected many times. What it recognizes is unknown. CDR1 is SGHTA and CDR2 is FQGNSA in the germline V gene. Trimming cost V 2 bases and J 8 bases, with 18 bases left between them. This CDR3 contains 15 residues. MiXCR, applied by TCRdb to the reads, yields one record per CDR3 protein. The data hold around 710,000 distinct CDR3 sequences, with 25% to 35% observed a single time. V gene TRBV7-2 combines with J gene TRBJ1-2; D is ambiguous. The sequencing here drew on cultured CD8+ T cells from PBMCs, taken from culture after CMV antigen stimulation. The TCR sequence derives from a human donor in good health (CMV status not recorded). Some clones in this sample may be carry-over from other donors' samples. The CDR3 nucleotides are TGTGCCAGCAGCTTATTTTCCTGGACCCTCGGAGGCTACACCTTC. Protein: CASSLFSWTLGGYTF.